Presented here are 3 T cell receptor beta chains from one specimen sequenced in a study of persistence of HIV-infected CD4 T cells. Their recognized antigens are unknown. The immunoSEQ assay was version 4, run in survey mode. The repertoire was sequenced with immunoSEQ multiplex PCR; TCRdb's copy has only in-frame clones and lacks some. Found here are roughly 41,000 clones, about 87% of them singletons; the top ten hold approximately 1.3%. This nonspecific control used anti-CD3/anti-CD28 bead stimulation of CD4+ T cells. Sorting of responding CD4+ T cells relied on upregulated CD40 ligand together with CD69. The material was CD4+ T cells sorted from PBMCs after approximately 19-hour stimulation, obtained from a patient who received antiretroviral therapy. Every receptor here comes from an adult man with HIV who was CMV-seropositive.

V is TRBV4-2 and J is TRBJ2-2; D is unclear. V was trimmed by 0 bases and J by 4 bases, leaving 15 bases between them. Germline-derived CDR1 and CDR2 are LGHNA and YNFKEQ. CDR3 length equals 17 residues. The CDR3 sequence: CASSQDRGWGRTGELFF. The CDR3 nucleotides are TGTGCCAGCAGCCAAGATAGAGGCTGGGGTCGCACCGGGGAGCTGTTTTTT.

CDR3 nucleotides: TGTGCCAGCAGCGGGGGCAGGGGGGTGACCCAGTACTTC. Residues: CASSGGRGVTQYF. The chain couples TRBV9 to TRBJ2-5, with TRBD1 as a possible D gene (7 bases). V was cut by 3 bases and J by 7 bases, with 13 bases left in between. Germline CDR1 is SGDLS and CDR2 is YYNGEE. This CDR3 has 13 residues.

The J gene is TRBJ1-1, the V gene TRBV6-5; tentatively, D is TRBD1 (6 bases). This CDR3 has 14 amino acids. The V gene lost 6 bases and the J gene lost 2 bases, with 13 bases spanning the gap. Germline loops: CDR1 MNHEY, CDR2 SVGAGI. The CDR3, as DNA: TGTGCCAGCAGACAGGGCGGGGGTAACACTGAAGCTTTCTTT. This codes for CASRQGGGNTEAFF.